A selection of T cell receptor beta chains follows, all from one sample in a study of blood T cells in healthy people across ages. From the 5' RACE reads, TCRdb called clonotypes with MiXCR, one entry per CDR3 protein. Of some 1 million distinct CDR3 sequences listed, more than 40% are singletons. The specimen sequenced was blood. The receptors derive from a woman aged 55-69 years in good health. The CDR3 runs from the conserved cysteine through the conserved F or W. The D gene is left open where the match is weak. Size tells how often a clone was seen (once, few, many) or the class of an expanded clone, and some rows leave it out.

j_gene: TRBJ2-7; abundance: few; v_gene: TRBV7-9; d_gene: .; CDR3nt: TGTGCCAGCAGCTGGGATAGATCATATCGCGAGCAGTACTTC; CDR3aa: CASSWDRSYREQYF
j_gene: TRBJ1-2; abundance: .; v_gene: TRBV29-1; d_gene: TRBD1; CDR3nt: TGCAGCGTAAACAGGGGACCCTATGGCTACACCTTC; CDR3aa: CSVNRGPYGYTF
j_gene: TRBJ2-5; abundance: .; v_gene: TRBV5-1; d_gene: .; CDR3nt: TGCGCCAGCAGACCTGCTAGGGTACAAGAGACCCAGTACTTC; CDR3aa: CASRPARVQETQYF
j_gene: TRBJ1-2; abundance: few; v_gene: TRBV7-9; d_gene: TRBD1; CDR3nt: TGTGCCAGCAGCTTCTTGGCAGGGGGCTATGGCTACACCTTC; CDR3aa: CASSFLAGGYGYTF
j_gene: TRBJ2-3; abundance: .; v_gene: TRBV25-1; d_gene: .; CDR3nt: TGTGCCAGCAGTGAATATATAGATAGCACAGATACGCAGTATTTT; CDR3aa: CASSEYIDSTDTQYF
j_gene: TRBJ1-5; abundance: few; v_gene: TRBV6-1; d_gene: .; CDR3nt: TGTGCCAGCAGTGAAGTAGGGAGAGCCAATCAGCCCCAGCATTTT; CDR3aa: CASSEVGRANQPQHF
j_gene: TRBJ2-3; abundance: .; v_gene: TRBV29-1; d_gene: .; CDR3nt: TGCAGCGTCGCCCCTAGCACAGATACGCAGTATTTT; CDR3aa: CSVAPSTDTQYF
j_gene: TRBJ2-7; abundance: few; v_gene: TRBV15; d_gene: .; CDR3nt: TGTGCCACCAGCAGAGCGACGGGACGGGACTACGAGCAGTACTTC; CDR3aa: CATSRATGRDYEQYF
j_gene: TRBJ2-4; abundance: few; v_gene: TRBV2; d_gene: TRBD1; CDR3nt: TGTGCCAGCAGAGAGGACAGGGCGGACATTCAGTACTTC; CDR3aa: CASREDRADIQYF
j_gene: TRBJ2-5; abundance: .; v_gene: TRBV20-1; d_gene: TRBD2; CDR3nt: TGCAGTGCTAGAGTTGGACTAGCGGGACGAGAGACCCAGTACTTC; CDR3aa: CSARVGLAGRETQYF
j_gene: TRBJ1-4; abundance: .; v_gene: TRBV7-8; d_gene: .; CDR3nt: TGTGCCAGCAGCTTAGGATTAGGGGTCGGAACTAATGAAAAACTGTTTTTT; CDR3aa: CASSLGLGVGTNEKLFF
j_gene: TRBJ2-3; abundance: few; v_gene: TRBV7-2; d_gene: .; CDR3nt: TGTGCCAGCAGCTCGGGACAAAGCCTTAGCACAGATACGCAGTATTTT; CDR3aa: CASSSGQSLSTDTQYF
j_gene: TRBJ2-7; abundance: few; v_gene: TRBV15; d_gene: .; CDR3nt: TGTGCCACCAGCAGAGAGAGGAGCGAGCAGTACTTC; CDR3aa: CATSRERSEQYF
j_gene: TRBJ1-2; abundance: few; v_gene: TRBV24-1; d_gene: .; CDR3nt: TGTGCCACCAGTGCTCAGGATCGGAACTATGGCTACACCTTC; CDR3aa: CATSAQDRNYGYTF
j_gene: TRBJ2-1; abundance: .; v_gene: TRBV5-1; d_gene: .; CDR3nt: TGCGCCAGCAGCTTGACTAGCGGGACAGGGAGTGAGCAGTTCTTC; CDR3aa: CASSLTSGTGSEQFF
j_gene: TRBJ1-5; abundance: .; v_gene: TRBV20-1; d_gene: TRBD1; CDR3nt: TGCAGTGCTAGGTTCGGGACAGGGGCAATTGTAGGTCAGCCCCAGCATTTT; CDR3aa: CSARFGTGAIVGQPQHF
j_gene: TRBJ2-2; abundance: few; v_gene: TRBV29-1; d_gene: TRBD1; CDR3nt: TGCAGCGTTGGGGACAGGGCCCGGGAGCTGTTTTTT; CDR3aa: CSVGDRARELFF
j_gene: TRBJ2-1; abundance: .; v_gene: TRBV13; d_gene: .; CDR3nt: TGTGCCAGCAGCTTAATGGCGAGGTACAATGGGCAGTTCTTC; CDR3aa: CASSLMARYNGQFF
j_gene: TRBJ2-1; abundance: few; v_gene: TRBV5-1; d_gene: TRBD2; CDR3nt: TGCGCCAGCAGCTATCTAGCGGGAGGACTTGGATACAATGAGCAGTTCTTC; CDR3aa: CASSYLAGGLGYNEQFF
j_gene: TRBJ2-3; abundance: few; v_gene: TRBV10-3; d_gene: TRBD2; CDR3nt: TGTGCCATCAGTGCGCAGCGGGAGCCAGATACGCAGTATTTT; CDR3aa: CAISAQREPDTQYF
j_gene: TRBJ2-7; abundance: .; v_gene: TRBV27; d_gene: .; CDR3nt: TGTGCCAGCAGTGCTAACCTGTACGACGAGCAGTACTTC; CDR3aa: CASSANLYDEQYF
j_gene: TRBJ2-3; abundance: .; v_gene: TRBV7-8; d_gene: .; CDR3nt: TGTGCCAGCAGCCCAATGGGCAGTCGCACAGATACGCAGTATTTT; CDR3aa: CASSPMGSRTDTQYF
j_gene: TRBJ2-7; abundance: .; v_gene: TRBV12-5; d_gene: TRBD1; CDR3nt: TGTGCTAGTGGTTTGGGACAGGGGGCCTACGAGCAGAACTTC; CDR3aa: CASGLGQGAYEQNF
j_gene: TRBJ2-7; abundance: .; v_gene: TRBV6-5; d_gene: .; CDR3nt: TGTGCCAGCAGTCCCGCGGCTCAGTACGAGCAGTACTTC; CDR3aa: CASSPAAQYEQYF